This T cell receptor beta chain was sequenced during a study of beta chain features in type 1 diabetes. Comment on this clone: Antigen specificity is unknown.

Study-wide results and caveats: In every one of the four CD4+ subsets, TCRB CDR3s were moderately but significantly shorter in Type 1 diabetes patients. Type 1 diabetes patients showed fewer insertions and more deletions at VDJ junctions.

Expressed TCRB transcripts were sequenced because the isolated RNA had all been reverse transcribed beforehand. Sequenced by immunoSEQ multiplex PCR; TCRdb stores in-frame clones only, minus some. The table shows about 350,000 clones, with roughly 21% occurring only once. CDR1 SGHVS and CDR2 FNYEAQ come from the germline V gene. The ends were cut back, 1 base at V and 4 bases at J, with 8 bases in the middle. CDR3 length equals 15 residues. The TCR was taken from a woman younger than 35 in good health. V gene TRBV7-6 combines with J gene TRBJ2-6, with a tentative D call TRBD2 (5 bases). The sample consisted of naive CD4+ T cells from blood. The CDR3 protein is CASSLGVAGANVLTF. The CDR3 nucleotides read TGTGCCAGCAGCTTAGGGGTAGCGGGGGCCAACGTCCTGACTTTC. Drawing the rest from reference TRBV7-6 and TRBJ2-6, the complete variable domain is GAGVSQSPRYKVTKRGQDVALRCDPISGHVSLYWYRQALGQGPEFLTYFNYEAQQDKSGLPNDRFSAERPEGSISTLTIQRTEQRDSAMYRCASSLGVAGANVLTFGAGSRLTVL.